This T cell receptor beta chain was retrieved from a study of cytomegalovirus exposure and HLA in healthy donors. This table comes from immunoSEQ multiplex PCR, and its TCRdb copy is limited to in-frame clones, with some not included. The table shows about 130,000 clones, with approximately 92% occurring only once. Germline V CDR1 and CDR2: LNHDA, SQIVND (reference sequence). J was trimmed by 8 bases and V by 7 bases; bases with no gene match: 7. The CDR3 extends over 15 amino acids. The clonotype comes from a woman younger than 30 in good health and CMV-seropositive. The V and J genes are TRBV19 and TRBJ2-1, with 14 bases fitting TRBD2. Sequencing was done on a sample of PBMCs. The CDR3 region is CASTQTSGGGHEQFF. The DNA for the CDR3 is TGTGCCAGTACTCAGACTAGCGGGGGGGGTCATGAGCAGTTCTTC.